The source of this T cell receptor (beta chain) is a study of shared clonotypes between healthy human individuals. V was shortened by 5 bases and J by 0 bases, with 12 bases between the two germline ends. The CDR3 contains 15 residues. CDR1 is SGHRS and CDR2 is YFSETQ in the germline V gene. The table came from immunoSEQ multiplex PCR; TCRdb's copy has only in-frame clones and leaves some out. The data hold nearly 750,000 clones, with roughly 72% observed a single time. This clone has at least ten counts. This CDR3 is also generated by other DNA sequences in the sample. The origin of this receptor is a woman in her twenties or thirties in good health. Specimen: memory CD4+ T cells sorted from blood. Described subset: CD45RA-negative fraction. J is TRBJ2-1 and V is TRBV5-1, with a tentative D call TRBD2 (6 bases). In nucleotides, the CDR3 is TGCGCCAGCAGTCGGGACTCCTACTCCTACAATGAGCAGTTCTTC. Translating gives CASSRDSYSYNEQFF.